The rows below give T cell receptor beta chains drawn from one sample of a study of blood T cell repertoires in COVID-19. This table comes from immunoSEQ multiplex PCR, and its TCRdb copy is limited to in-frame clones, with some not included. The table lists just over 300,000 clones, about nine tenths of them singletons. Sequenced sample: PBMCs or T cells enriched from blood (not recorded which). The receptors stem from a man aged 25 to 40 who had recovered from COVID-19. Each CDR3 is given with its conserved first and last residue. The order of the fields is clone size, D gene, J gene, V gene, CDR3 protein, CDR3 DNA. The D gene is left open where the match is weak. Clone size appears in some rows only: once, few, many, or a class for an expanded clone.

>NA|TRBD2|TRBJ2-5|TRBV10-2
CASRMSSGGALETQYF
TGCGCCAGCAGAATGAGTAGCGGGGGGGCGCTTGAGACCCAGTACTTC
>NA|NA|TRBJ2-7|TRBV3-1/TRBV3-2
CASSQLHKHQSYEQYF
TGTGCCAGCAGCCAATTACACAAACACCAATCCTACGAGCAGTACTTC
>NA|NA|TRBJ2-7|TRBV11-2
CASSFGTTGWQYF
TGTGCCAGCAGCTTCGGGACTACAGGGTGGCAGTACTTC
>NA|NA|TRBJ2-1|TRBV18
CASSDTRSNEQFF
TGTGCCAGCTCCGATACTAGGTCCAATGAGCAGTTCTTC
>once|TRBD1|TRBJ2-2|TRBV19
CASSHRTGNTGELFF
TGTGCCAGTAGTCACCGGACAGGGAACACCGGGGAGCTGTTTTTT
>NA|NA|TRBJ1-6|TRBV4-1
CASSQDATAGYNSPLHF
TGCGCCAGCAGCCAAGATGCAACAGCAGGCTATAATTCACCCCTCCACTTT
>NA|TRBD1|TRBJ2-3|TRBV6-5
CASARTGGTDTQYF
TGTGCCAGCGCGAGGACAGGGGGAACAGATACGCAGTATTTT
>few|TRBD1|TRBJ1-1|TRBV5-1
CASSLQTGVRDTEAFF
TGCGCCAGCAGCCTCCAGACAGGGGTAAGAGACACTGAAGCTTTCTTT
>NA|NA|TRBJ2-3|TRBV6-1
CASSDQGRTDTQYF
TGTGCCAGCAGTGATCAGGGGCGGACAGATACGCAGTATTTT
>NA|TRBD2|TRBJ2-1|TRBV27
CASSTSLLRGDHNEQFF
TGTGCCAGCAGTACCTCCCTGTTGCGGGGGGACCACAATGAGCAGTTCTTC
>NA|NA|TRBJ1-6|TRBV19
CASRDMVNSPLHF
TGTGCCAGTAGGGACATGGTAAATTCACCCCTCCACTTT
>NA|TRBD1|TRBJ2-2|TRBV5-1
CASGSTGGNTGELFF
TGCGCCAGCGGGTCTACAGGGGGCAACACCGGGGAGCTGTTTTTT
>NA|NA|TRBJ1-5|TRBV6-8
CASSYRAGMELSNQPQHF
TGTGCCAGCAGTTACAGGGCAGGGATGGAGCTTAGCAATCAGCCCCAGCATTTT
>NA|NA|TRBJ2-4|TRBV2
CASRQGADIQYF
TGTGCCAGCAGGCAGGGTGCGGACATTCAGTACTTC
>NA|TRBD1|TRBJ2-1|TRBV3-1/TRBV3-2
CASSPVGGSYNEQFF
TGTGCCAGCAGCCCCGTAGGGGGCTCTTACAATGAGCAGTTCTTC
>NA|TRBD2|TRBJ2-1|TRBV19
CASTHERGTSGMSSYNEQFF
TGTGCCAGTACTCATGAGCGCGGGACTAGCGGGATGAGCTCCTACAATGAGCAGTTCTTC
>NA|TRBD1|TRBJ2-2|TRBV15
CATSRGTGGNTGELFF
TGTGCCACCAGCAGAGGGACAGGGGGGAACACCGGGGAGCTGTTTTTT
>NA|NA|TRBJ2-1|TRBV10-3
CAISDRHGERYNEQFF
TGTGCCATCAGTGACCGGCACGGGGAGAGGTACAATGAGCAGTTCTTC
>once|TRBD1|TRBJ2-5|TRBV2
CASRAGTGEETQYF
TGTGCCAGCAGGGCCGGGACAGGGGAAGAGACCCAGTACTTC
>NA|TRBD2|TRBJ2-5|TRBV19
CASSFTRGRNKETQYF
TGTGCCAGTAGTTTTACGCGGGGGAGAAATAAAGAGACCCAGTACTTC
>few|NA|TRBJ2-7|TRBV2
CASSELTSYEQYF
TGTGCCAGCAGTGAACTGACATCTTACGAGCAGTACTTC
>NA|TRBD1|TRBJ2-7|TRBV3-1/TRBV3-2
CASSQIQGAGEQYF
TGTGCCAGCAGCCAAATCCAGGGGGCTGGCGAGCAGTACTTC
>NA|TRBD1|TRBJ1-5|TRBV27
CASSSRQGMQPQHF
TGTGCCAGCAGTTCGAGACAGGGGATGCAGCCCCAGCATTTT
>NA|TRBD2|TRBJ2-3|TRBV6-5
CASRDGGLGTDTQYF
TGTGCCAGCAGGGACGGGGGGTTAGGCACAGATACGCAGTATTTT
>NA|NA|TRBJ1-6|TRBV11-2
CASRPPGGYNSPLHF
TGTGCCAGCAGGCCACCCGGAGGGTATAATTCACCCCTCCACTTT
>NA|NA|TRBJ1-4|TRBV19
CASKTGRGTEKLFF
TGTGCCAGCAAGACGGGACGGGGGACTGAAAAACTGTTTTTT
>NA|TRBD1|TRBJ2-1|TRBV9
CASSRTWGTGGTSSYNEQFF
TGTGCCAGCAGCCGAACTTGGGGGACAGGGGGCACTAGCTCCTACAATGAGCAGTTCTTC